The rows below give T cell receptor beta chains drawn from one sample of a study of shared clonotypes between healthy human individuals. TCRdb's table, derived via immunoSEQ multiplex PCR, lists solely in-frame clones and lacks some. The data show around 2.3 million clones, with roughly 95% seen just once and around 0.13% held by the top ten. Material for sequencing was naive CD4+ T cells sorted from blood. These receptors all come from a man between 18 and 29 years old in good health. CDR3s leave out the opening cysteine and the closing phenylalanine or tryptophan. Fields, in order: J gene, V gene, CDR3 protein.

TRBJ1-6 | TRBV6-6 | ASSTTGYNSPLH
TRBJ2-7 | TRBV6-5 | ASSYQWPGSDEQY
TRBJ2-5 | TRBV29-1 | SVQFVQETQY
TRBJ2-3 | TRBV5-1 | ASSTLGGSTDTQY
TRBJ1-4 | TRBV27 | ASSSRQFATNEKLF
TRBJ2-4 | TRBV30 | AWSVMRGGTKNIQY
TRBJ1-6 | TRBV6-1 | ASSERPSNSPLH
TRBJ1-5 | TRBV10-3 | AISDTENQPQH
TRBJ1-1 | TRBV6-5 | ASSYPGPAF
TRBJ1-2 | TRBV7-9 | ASSLETGGFEGYT
TRBJ2-2 | TRBV5-6 | ASSLRATSGSTGELF
TRBJ2-3 | TRBV6-5 | ASSYSGSGTDTQY
TRBJ1-1 | TRBV19 | ASSGVVGEAF
TRBJ1-1 | TRBV11-2 | ASSRQDSFMNTEAF
TRBJ2-7 | TRBV18 | ASSPPRGY
TRBJ2-3 | TRBV7-2 | ASSLRPAGITDTQY
TRBJ2-2 | TRBV11-2 | ASSPRTSANTGELF
TRBJ2-2 | TRBV6-1 | ASSADRVSTGELF
TRBJ1-5 | TRBV10-3 | AISEGDRGRVGNQPQH
TRBJ1-1 | TRBV30 | AWGDRGAF
TRBJ2-7 | TRBV5-1 | ASSLGRTDALYEQY
TRBJ1-2 | TRBV2 | ASSLTGNRYNGYT
TRBJ2-1 | TRBV6-5 | ASSYSFDNEQF
TRBJ2-5 | TRBV10-3 | AISGVGETQY
TRBJ2-7 | TRBV9 | ASSAYPGDVYEQY
TRBJ2-7 | TRBV6-1 | ASTTTGGLY
TRBJ2-2 | TRBV6-5 | ASRVPGSTGELF
TRBJ1-1 | TRBV7-8 | ASSLEGGRTEAF
TRBJ2-7 | TRBV2 | ASSAPLAGASYEQY
TRBJ1-2 | TRBV6-1 | ASSEGGRTYGYT
TRBJ1-1 | TRBV27 | ASSPGTAYTEAF
TRBJ2-5 | TRBV7-6 | ASSKGQGRDQY
TRBJ1-6 | TRBV4-1 | ASSQEGGGNSPLH
TRBJ2-3 | TRBV6-4 | ASSDSNGGEADTQY
TRBJ2-5 | TRBV7-8 | ASSLGLQETQY
TRBJ2-7 | TRBV5-6 | ASSLATGYSYEQD
TRBJ1-4 | TRBV25-1 | ASSEPGLGEKLF
TRBJ2-1 | TRBV28 | ASTGGDRGLNEQF
TRBJ1-6 | TRBV21-1 | ASSPEGGQGLNPYNSPLH
TRBJ2-5 | TRBV25-1 | ASSSRRGRGEAQY
TRBJ1-3 | TRBV5-4 | ASSYIGRNSGNTIY
TRBJ2-5 | TRBV6-6 | ASNHQTETQY
TRBJ1-4 | TRBV19 | ASNRGRGTNEKLF
TRBJ2-1 | TRBV7-2 | ASSARTGAGGHREQF
TRBJ2-7 | TRBV7-2 | ASSLAAPYLGEQY
TRBJ2-5 | TRBV5-6 | ASSFRLAGGTLETQY
TRBJ2-3 | TRBV6-1 | ASSGGTGGDLRDTQY
TRBJ2-7 | TRBV6-5 | ASSYRQGNPYEQY
TRBJ2-7 | TRBV9 | ASSVEDGGYEQY
TRBJ2-1 | TRBV30 | AWTDTSSYNEQF
TRBJ2-3 | TRBV4-1 | ASSQDQGVAGHSTDTQY
TRBJ1-6 | TRBV30 | ALIRETNSPLH